Shown below are 16 T cell receptor beta chains from a single sample sequenced in a study of shared clonotypes between healthy human individuals. Produced via immunoSEQ multiplex PCR; TCRdb's table is partial and in-frame only. This sample yields 450,000 to 600,000 clones, of which around 80% are seen a single time; around 12% belongs to the top ten. The sample comprised PBMCs. Every receptor here comes from a woman in her thirties or forties in good health. Some clones in this sample may be carry-over from other donors' samples.

The chain recombines TRBV21-1 with TRBJ1-5; TRBD1, as called in the table, went unchecked against the DNA. TRBV21-1 is an annotated pseudogene. This CDR3 region has 20 residues. The CDR3 DNA reads TGTGCCAGCAGCCCTCCGCCCGTTGGACAGTCTCCTTTAGGCAATCAGCCCCAGCATTTT. This sequence encodes CASSPPPVGQSPLGNQPQHF.

This chain joins TRBV14 and TRBJ2-2; D is uncertain. V was trimmed by 0 bases and J by 7 bases, leaving 6 bases between them. This CDR3 region has 13 residues. The germline V gene encodes CDR1 SGHDN and CDR2 FVKESK. CDR3 protein: CASSQDTDGELFF. CDR3 nucleotide sequence: TGTGCCAGCAGCCAAGATACCGACGGGGAGCTGTTTTTT.

The rearrangement joins TRBV11-2 to TRBJ2-7; D might be TRBD2 (7 bases). The V gene lost 5 bases and the J gene lost 0 bases, with 20 bases spanning the gap. This CDR3 region has 17 residues. CDR1 is SGHAT and CDR2 is FQNNGV in the germline V gene. The CDR3 region has the DNA TGTGCCAGCAGCCCACCCTCGGGGGGCAGCCTCTCCTACGAGCAGTACTTC. Translating gives CASSPPSGGSLSYEQYF. The full variable domain, rest sourced from reference TRBV11-2 and TRBJ2-7, is EAGVAQSPRYKIIEKRQSVAFWCNPISGHATLYWYQQILGQGPKLLIQFQNNGVVDDSQLPKDRFSAERLKGVDSTLKIQPAKLEDSAVYLCASSPPSGGSLSYEQYFGPGTRLTVT.

The V call is TRBV19, the J call TRBJ2-2; 9 positions agree with TRBD1. With V trimmed by 1 base and J by 5 bases, 8 bases remained unmatched. The CDR3 totals 17 residues. The V gene's germline CDR1 is LNHDA and CDR2 SQIVND (reference sequence). CDR3 residues: CASSIVAGQGQTGELFF. DNA of the CDR3: TGTGCCAGTAGTATAGTTGCGGGACAGGGTCAAACCGGGGAGCTGTTTTTT.

The J gene is TRBJ2-1, the V gene TRBV7-3; 9 bases match TRBD2. Germline values: CDR1 SGHTA, CDR2 FQGTGA. The CDR3 length is 18 residues. V was pared by 5 bases and J by 7 bases, with 18 bases of the junction left unmatched. Here the CDR3 reads CASSELIGVAGEANEQFF. In nucleotides, the CDR3 is TGTGCCAGCAGCGAACTCATAGGGGTAGCGGGAGAAGCAAATGAGCAGTTCTTC.

This rearrangement joins TRBV5-1 to TRBJ2-2; 9 nucleotides align to TRBD2. This CDR3 region has 17 residues. V was pared by 5 bases and J by 4 bases, with 12 bases of the junction left unmatched. Germline V gene data show CDR1 as SGHRS and CDR2 as YFSETQ. The CDR3 spells CASRGSGGSFSTGELFF. DNA for the CDR3: TGCGCCAGCAGGGGTAGCGGGGGAAGCTTTTCCACCGGGGAGCTGTTTTTT.

V usage is TRBV5-4 and J usage is TRBJ2-1; 11 nucleotides line up with TRBD2. CDR1 is SGHNT and CDR2 is YYREEE in the germline V gene (reference sequence). J gave up 5 bases and V 0 bases, and 1 base lay outside the gene matches. The CDR3 spans 15 residues. The CDR3 bases are TGTGCCAGCAGCTTGGTACTAGCGGGAGACAATGAGCAGTTCTTC. It codes for CASSLVLAGDNEQFF.

A remark on this clone: Other DNA sequences from this sample encode an identical CDR3 as well. The CDR3 loop reads CASSLGAGLAKNIQYF. Written as DNA, the CDR3 is TGTGCCAGCAGCTTAGGAGCGGGTCTAGCCAAAAACATTCAGTACTTC. This sequence joins TRBV7-9 and TRBJ2-4; TRBD2 might be the D (6 bases). V was clipped by 1 base and J by 0 bases, with 10 bases between them. CDR3 length: 16 amino acids. Germline CDR1 and CDR2: SEHNR and FQNEAQ (reference sequence).

In this sample, this clone turned up a few times. Other DNA sequences in this specimen translate into the identical CDR3. Here the CDR3 DNA reads TGTGCCAGCAGCTTAGAGGCGGGGTGGAGCACAGATACGCAGTATTTT. Amino acids: CASSLEAGWSTDTQYF. The chain employs TRBV7-8 and TRBJ2-3; tentatively, D is TRBD2 (6 bases). CDR3 length: 16 amino acids. The V gene lost 1 base and the J gene lost 0 bases, with 11 bases spanning the gap. Germline values: CDR1 SGHVS, CDR2 FQNEAQ.

The V gene is TRBV4-2, the J gene TRBJ2-7, with D possibly TRBD2 on 7 matching bases. This CDR3 comprises 15 residues. Germline V gene data show CDR1 as LGHNA and CDR2 as YNFKEQ. The germline V and J ends were trimmed by 3 bases and 1 base, with 13 bases remaining between them. The CDR3 protein is CASSQRGGQSYEQYF. Written as DNA, the CDR3 is TGTGCCAGCAGCCAGAGGGGGGGCCAGTCCTACGAGCAGTACTTC.

This chain joins TRBV28 and TRBJ2-2; D is perhaps TRBD2 (6 bases). This CDR3 has 14 residues. Germline V CDR1 and CDR2: MDHEN, SYDVKM. The germline V and J ends were trimmed by 3 bases and 5 bases, with 10 bases remaining between them. The CDR3 coding sequence is TGTGCCAGCAGTTTTGGGGGGATGACCGGGGAGCTGTTTTTT. Translation gives CASSFGGMTGELFF.

The chain joins TRBV18 to TRBJ2-2, with TRBD1 matching 7 bases. After removal of 8 bases from V and 4 bases from J, the junction contained 7 bases not matched to a gene. Germline CDR1 reads KGHSH; CDR2 reads LQKENI. The CDR3 is 14 residues long. CDR3 region: CASQGQPVTGELFF. DNA for the CDR3: TGTGCCAGCCAGGGACAGCCGGTCACCGGGGAGCTGTTTTTT.

The chain is built from TRBV30 and TRBJ2-7; 12 nucleotides agree with TRBD1. CDR1 and CDR2 (germline): GTSNPN, SVGIG (reference sequence). CDR3 length equals 17 residues. J was trimmed by 2 bases and V by 0 bases; bases with no gene match: 8. CDR3 DNA: TGTGCCTGGAGTGTACGGGACAGGGGGCCCTATCCCTACGAGCAGTACTTC. Amino acid sequence: CAWSVRDRGPYPYEQYF. Full variable domain (rest looked up from reference TRBV30 and TRBJ2-7): SQTIHQWPATLVQPVGSPLSLECTVEGTSNPNLYWYRQAAGRGLQLLFYSVGIGQISSEVPQNLSASRPQDRQFILSSKKLLLSDSGFYLCAWSVRDRGPYPYEQYFGPGTRLTVT.

This chain connects TRBV5-1 to TRBJ2-1; 11 positions agree with TRBD2. The CDR3 spans 15 residues. J gave up 3 bases and V 3 bases, and 2 bases lay outside the gene matches. CDR1 is SGHRS and CDR2 is YFSETQ in the germline V gene. CDR3 DNA: TGCGCCAGCAGCTGGGGACTAGCGGACTACAATGAGCAGTTCTTC. Residues: CASSWGLADYNEQFF.

V is TRBV28 and J is TRBJ1-2; TRBD1 aligns across 7 bases. The CDR3 covers 14 residues. J lost 4 bases, V lost 6 bases, and 8 bases had no gene match. Germline values: CDR1 MDHEN, CDR2 SYDVKM. The chain's CDR3 is CASSIEGTVYGYTF. The CDR3 DNA sequence: TGTGCCAGCAGCATTGAAGGGACAGTCTATGGCTACACCTTC.

The chain is built from TRBV9 and TRBJ2-3, with 7 nucleotides matching TRBD2. Germline V gene lookup returns CDR1 SGDLS and CDR2 YYNGEE. This CDR3 spans 15 amino acids. The V and J ends lost 0 bases and 5 bases, in that order; junction bases with no gene match: 6. The CDR3 coding sequence is TGTGCCAGCAGCGTAGCTGCGGGAGTAGGAGATACGCAGTATTTT. It yields the protein CASSVAAGVGDTQYF.